These 29 T cell receptor beta chains were all obtained from the same sample, sequenced in a study of molecular identifiers for immune sequencing clone quantification. TCRdb reprocessed the PCR reads with MiXCR, giving one entry per CDR3 protein. The data hold 250,000 to 400,000 distinct CDR3 sequences, with over 20% observed a single time. Sample: naive CD8+ T cells from blood, with Jurkat cell RNA spiked in. Subset in this sample: FACS-sorted CD8+CD4-CCR7+CD45RA+ naive T cells. These receptors were obtained from a human donor in good health. Some libraries in this study had Jurkat cell RNA spiked in.

This clonotype was detected ten times or more. The genes are TRBV20-1 and TRBJ1-1; 11 bases fit TRBD1. J was trimmed by 3 bases and V by 6 bases; bases with no gene match: 9. The CDR3 contains 15 residues. CDR1 is DFQATT, CDR2 SNEGSKA, per germline (reference sequence). The CDR3 bases are TGCAGTGCACAAGGCGGGGGACAGGGGGACACTGAAGCTTTCTTT. This codes for CSAQGGGQGDTEAFF.

This clonotype was counted many times. The chain joins TRBV7-9 to TRBJ2-2, with D perhaps assigned TRBD1 or TRBD2 (5 bases each). V lost 5 bases to trimming and J lost 0 bases, with 16 bases between them. CDR1 SEHNR and CDR2 FQNEAQ come from the germline V gene (reference sequence). The CDR3 covers 17 residues. CDR3 nucleotide sequence: TGTGCCAGCAGCCCGCCAGGAGGACAACCGAACACCGGGGAGCTGTTTTTT. Protein product: CASSPPGGQPNTGELFF.

This chain links TRBV4-1 with TRBJ2-2; D is ambiguous. This CDR3 contains 14 residues. Trimming left V 3 bases short and J 1 base short, with 6 bases between. The germline V gene encodes CDR1 MGHRA and CDR2 YSYEKL. The CDR3 is CASSQTKNTGELFF. The DNA of the CDR3 is TGCGCCAGCAGCCAGACAAAGAACACCGGGGAGCTGTTTTTT.

The chain has TRBV7-9 and TRBJ1-4; D gene unclear. The germline V gene has CDR1 SEHNR and CDR2 FQNEAQ (reference sequence). This CDR3 is built from 15 residues. Trimming took off 4 bases at V and 0 bases at J, with 9 bases between the two ends. The CDR3 protein is CASSSIGSTNEKLFF. The CDR3 nucleotides are TGTGCCAGCAGCTCTATCGGATCAACTAATGAAAAACTGTTTTTT.

This clonotype was counted ten times or more. V usage is TRBV4-3 and J usage is TRBJ1-4, with 7 positions matching TRBD1. This CDR3 region has 15 residues. The trim removed 4 bases at V and 8 bases at J, leaving 10 bases unmatched. Germline CDR1 and CDR2: LGHNA and YSLEER. CDR3 in DNA: TGCGCCAGCAGCCCCCGGACAGGAGAGTCCGAAAAACTGTTTTTT. Translation: CASSPRTGESEKLFF.

The J gene is TRBJ2-7, the V gene TRBV3-1; 7 bases are shared with TRBD1. CDR1 is LGHDT, CDR2 YNNKEL, per germline (reference sequence). The V gene end was trimmed by 0 bases and the J gene end by 3 bases; junction bases not matched to a gene: 8. The CDR3 has 16 residues. The CDR3 loop is CASSQEIGQACYEQYF. For the CDR3, the DNA is TGTGCCAGCAGCCAAGAAATCGGACAGGCCTGCTACGAGCAGTACTTC.

On this clonotype: Here the CDR3 omits its conserved ending phenylalanine or tryptophan, so a read error is the likely source. The chain links TRBV28 to TRBJ1-1; D perhaps matches TRBD1 (5 bases). There are 13 residues in the CDR3. Germline V CDR1 and CDR2: MDHEN, SYDVKM. Trimming cost V 5 bases and J 1 base, with 8 bases left between them. In DNA form, the CDR3 reads TGTGCCAGCAGTCCGGGACCGAACACTGAAGCTTTCTCT. It encodes CASSPGPNTEAFS.

A word on this clonotype: A read error is likely, as this CDR3 ends without the conserved phenylalanine or tryptophan. The genes are TRBV7-6 and TRBJ2-3, with 8 bases aligning to TRBD1. This CDR3 comprises 15 residues. V shed 6 bases, J shed 6 bases, and the junction held 11 bases outside the gene matches. Germline CDR1 SGHVS, CDR2 FNYEAQ. The CDR3 DNA reads TGTGCCAGCAGTGGACAGGGCGCTATCACGGATACGCAGTATTCT. It encodes CASSGQGAITDTQYS.

This clonotype was picked up one time. Being one base from a much bigger clone, this may be a read error. This chain connects TRBV19 to TRBJ2-7; a weak D match, TRBD1 (5 bases). V was clipped by 3 bases and J by 2 bases, with 14 bases between them. The CDR3 loop spans 15 amino acids. Germline values: CDR1 LNHDA, CDR2 SQIVND (reference sequence). CDR3 residues: CASSMDGAGAYEQYF. The CDR3 nucleotides read TGTGCCAGTAGTATGGATGGGGCAGGAGCCTACGAGCAGTACTTC.

In this sample, this clonotype turned up many times. The chain joins TRBV7-6 to TRBJ2-3; TRBD2 might be the D (5 bases). This CDR3 has 15 residues. Per the germline V gene, CDR1 is SGHVS and CDR2 is FNYEAQ. The V end lost 5 bases, the J end lost 0 bases, and 12 bases lay between the germline ends. CDR3 protein: CASSQSGASTDTQYF. Written as DNA, the CDR3 is TGTGCCAGCAGCCAAAGCGGAGCTAGCACAGATACGCAGTATTTT.

This clonotype occurred many times. This chain joins TRBV5-4 and TRBJ2-3, with D uncertain. Trimming removed 5 bases from V and 4 bases from J, with 8 bases in between. This CDR3 is 12 amino acids long. Germline CDR1 is SGHNT and CDR2 is YYREEE (reference sequence). CDR3 nucleotides: TGTGCCAGCAGTGGAGCCTCAGATACGCAGTATTTT. Its protein product is CASSGASDTQYF.

A note on this clonotype: A far larger clone is one base from this, pointing to a likely read error. V and J are TRBV5-1 and TRBJ2-7; TRBD2 might be the D (6 bases). V shed 1 base and J shed 6 bases, with 11 bases lying between them. The germline V gene encodes CDR1 SGHRS and CDR2 YFSETQ. This CDR3 region has 13 residues. In nucleotides, the CDR3 is TGCGCCAGCAGCTTGTCTCGGGACTGCGAGCAGTACTTC. Translation: CASSLSRDCEQYF.

Many counts were recorded for this clonotype. The rearrangement joins TRBV7-9 to TRBJ2-2, with D possibly TRBD1 on 7 matching bases. Germline lookup yields CDR1 SEHNR and CDR2 FQNEAQ (reference sequence). This CDR3 has 17 amino acids. The ends were cut back, 2 bases at V and 6 bases at J, with 19 bases in the middle. The CDR3 sequence is CASSLLVGQGGAGELFF. CDR3 nucleotide sequence: TGTGCCAGCAGCTTACTCGTCGGGCAGGGGGGAGCCGGGGAGCTGTTTTTT.

This clonotype showed up many times. V is TRBV9 and J is TRBJ2-2; a possible D gene is TRBD1 (6 bases). The ends were cut back, 7 bases at V and 6 bases at J, with 13 bases in the middle. Germline V CDR1 and CDR2: SGDLS, YYNGEE. The CDR3 has 13 residues. CDR3 residues: CASQGPASGELFF. CDR3 nucleotide sequence: TGTGCCAGCCAGGGGCCGGCATCCGGGGAGCTGTTTTTT. Supplemented by reference TRBV9 and TRBJ2-2, the full variable domain reads DSGVTQTPKHLITATGQRVTLRCSPRSGDLSVYWYQQSLDQGLQFLIQYYNGEERAKGNILERFSAQQFPDLHSELNLSSLELGDSALYFCASQGPASGELFFGEGSRLTVL.

Comments on this clonotype: A much more abundant neighbour one base away suggests this may be a read error. This CDR3 is missing its conserved last phenylalanine or tryptophan, likely due to a read error. The V gene is TRBV19, the J gene TRBJ1-5; D is unresolved. The length of the CDR3 is 14 residues. V dropped 2 bases and J dropped 0 bases, with 5 bases sitting between them. Germline CDR1 LNHDA, CDR2 SQIVND (reference sequence). CDR3 nucleotide sequence: TGTGCCAGTAGTATAAGGGTTAGCAATCAGCCCCAGCATTGT. Its translation: CASSIRVSNQPQHC.

The chain joins TRBV20-1 to TRBJ2-3; perhaps TRBD1 as D (6 bases). Germline CDR1 DFQATT, CDR2 SNEGSKA (reference sequence). The CDR3 covers 14 residues. This CDR3 is CSYGDRILTDTQYF. CDR3 nucleotides: TGCAGCTATGGAGACAGGATACTCACAGATACGCAGTATTTT.

Note on this clonotype: One base away lies a much larger clone, so this may be a sequencing read error. The CDR3 nucleotides are TGTGCCAGCAGCTTAGATGTACGGACATTGAACACCGGGGAGCCGTTTTTT. It is translated as CASSLDVRTLNTGEPFF. V usage is TRBV11-2 and J usage is TRBJ2-2; TRBD1 or TRBD2 may be the D gene (5 bases each). CDR1 is SGHAT, CDR2 FQNNGV, per germline. The CDR3 has 17 amino acids.

The J gene is TRBJ2-3, the V gene TRBV10-1, with D possibly matching TRBD2 (5 bases). The CDR3 is 14 residues long. Deletions cut 2 bases from V and 4 bases from J, with 10 bases between. CDR1 and CDR2 from the germline V gene are WNHNN and SYGVQD (reference sequence). This chain's CDR3 is CASSEALAADTQYF. The CDR3 region has the DNA TGCGCCAGCAGTGAGGCTCTAGCCGCAGATACGCAGTATTTT.

As to this clonotype: This may come from a read error, since a much larger clone is one base off. The chain carries TRBV5-3 and TRBJ2-7, with D perhaps TRBD1 or TRBD2 (7 bases each). TRBV5-3 is labeled an ORF, and its function is uncertain. CDR3 length equals 14 residues. The CDR3 region is CASSLEEGAGERYF. The CDR3 coding sequence is TGTGCCAGCAGCTTGGAGGAGGGGGCGGGAGAGCGGTACTTC.

Here the CDR3 DNA reads TGTGCCAGCAGCTTCAGGGCGGGGGAGCAGTTCTTC. It codes for CASSFRAGEQFF. This chain uses TRBV7-3 with TRBJ2-1, with D possibly being TRBD2 (6 bases). The CDR3 totals 12 residues. The V gene's germline CDR1 is SGHTA and CDR2 FQGTGA. Trimming left V 3 bases short and J 10 bases short, with 10 bases between.

This clonotype showed up many times. The rearrangement joins TRBV6-5 to TRBJ2-7; TRBD1 agrees at 7 bases. The germline CDR1 and CDR2 sequences are MNHEY and SVGAGI. This CDR3 region has 14 residues. After removal of 2 bases from V and 2 bases from J, the junction contained 3 bases not matched to a gene. CDR3 protein: CASSYRGQPYEQYF. The CDR3 nucleotides are TGTGCCAGCAGTTACCGGGGACAGCCCTACGAGCAGTACTTC.

This clonotype was picked up many times. The chain uses TRBV7-9 and TRBJ2-3; a possible D gene is TRBD2 (5 bases). Trimming took 0 bases from V and 2 from J, leaving 15 bases between them. The CDR3 runs 17 residues. Germline CDR1 reads SEHNR; CDR2 reads FQNEAQ (reference sequence). The CDR3 reads CASSLALAGLVTDTQYF. CDR3 DNA: TGTGCCAGCAGCTTAGCGCTTGCGGGCCTCGTCACAGATACGCAGTATTTT.

This clonotype came up once. This sequence may be a read error, since a much larger clone differs from it by one base. The rearrangement joins TRBV28 to TRBJ2-1, with 8 positions matching TRBD2. The length of the CDR3 is 17 residues. Germline CDR1 is MDHEN and CDR2 is SYDVKM. CDR3 in DNA: TGTGCCAGCAGTCCATTGAGCGGGAGTTTCGGTGACAATGAGCAGTCCTTC. This translates into CASSPLSGSFGDNEQSF.

This clonotype appeared many times. The chain uses TRBV7-9 and TRBJ2-7; D possibly corresponds to TRBD1 (5 bases). The CDR3 length is 12 residues. V lost 1 base to trimming and J lost 11 bases, with 12 bases between them. Germline CDR1 and CDR2: SEHNR and FQNEAQ (reference sequence). CDR3 in DNA: TGTGCCAGCAGCTTAGTACAGGAGCAGGAGTACTTC. The encoded protein is CASSLVQEQEYF.

This clonotype was recorded a few times. This sequence joins TRBV11-2 and TRBJ2-6; D is undetermined. This CDR3 region has 15 residues. Germline values: CDR1 SGHAT, CDR2 FQNNGV. The ends were cut back, 4 bases at V and 2 bases at J, with 9 bases in the middle. The CDR3 DNA reads as TGTGCCAGCAGCTCACTAAGGGCTGGGGCCAACGTCCTGACTTTC. Its protein product is CASSSLRAGANVLTF.

This clonotype was observed a handful of times. The V call is TRBV4-1, the J call TRBJ1-1, with D possibly being TRBD1 (6 bases). Germline assignment: CDR1 MGHRA and CDR2 YSYEKL. V lost 4 bases, J lost 1 base, and 13 bases lay in between. This CDR3 spans 15 amino acids. This chain's CDR3 is CASSPVRGPNTEAFF. CDR3 DNA sequence: TGCGCCAGCAGCCCAGTCAGGGGTCCGAACACTGAAGCTTTCTTT.

There are many counts of this clonotype. The V gene is TRBV29-1, the J gene TRBJ1-2; D is unclear. Trimming removed 2 bases from V and 0 bases from J, with 7 bases in between. CDR1 is SQVTM and CDR2 is ANQGSEA in the germline V gene. The length of the CDR3 is 13 residues. In nucleotides, the CDR3 is TGCAGCGTTGAACAGGAATCTAACTATGGCTACACCTTC. This translates into CSVEQESNYGYTF. Full variable domain (missing parts from reference TRBV29-1 and TRBJ1-2): SAVISQKPSRDICQRGTSLTIQCQVDSQVTMMFWYRQQPGQSLTLIATANQGSEATYESGFVIDKFPISRPNLTFSTLTVSNMSPEDSSIYLCSVEQESNYGYTFGSGTRLTVV.

The rearrangement joins TRBV19 to TRBJ2-2; tentative D call: TRBD1 (6 bases). The V gene's germline CDR1 is LNHDA and CDR2 SQIVND (reference sequence). Trimming removed 3 bases at V and 4 bases at J, with 12 bases between. CDR3 length equals 15 residues. The CDR3 loop is CASSIGTGLTGELFF. CDR3 nucleotides: TGTGCCAGTAGTATTGGTACAGGGCTCACCGGGGAGCTGTTTTTT.

As regards this clonotype: A much larger clone differs from this one at a single base, so this may be a read error. The chain carries TRBV30 and TRBJ1-5; D call uncertain. The CDR3 length is 12 residues. Trimming cost V 1 base and J 8 bases, with 9 bases left between them. CDR1 GTSNPN and CDR2 SVGIG come from the germline V gene (reference sequence). CDR3 loop: CAWSARREPQHF. As DNA, the CDR3 is TGTGCCTGGAGTGCCCGAAGGGAGCCCCAGCATTTT.